The 32 T cell receptor beta chains in this list originate from one sample, sequenced in a study of cytomegalovirus exposure and HLA in healthy donors. The PCR made use of 60 Vbeta and 13 Jbeta primers. Assay used: immunoSEQ multiplex PCR; TCRdb lists only in-frame clones, some missing. The table lists around 170,000 clones, around 76% of them singletons, with roughly 2.5% in the top ten. The sample taken for sequencing was PBMCs. These receptors were taken from a young woman in good health and CMV-seropositive.

Concerning this clone itself: At one end, the junction sequence differs from germline, possibly due to a read error. Other DNA sequences within the sample encode an identical CDR3. CDR3 residues: CASSRNRRIYNSPLHF. CDR3 DNA sequence: TGTGCCAGCAGCCGGAACAGACGGATCTATAATTCGCCCCTCCACTTT. The genes are TRBV7-8 and TRBJ1-6; D is unresolved. The CDR3 has 16 residues. The germline gives CDR1 SGHVS, CDR2 FQNEAQ.

The V and J genes are TRBV11-2 and TRBJ2-1, with 12 bases fitting TRBD2. CDR1 SGHAT and CDR2 FQNNGV come from the germline V gene. J was trimmed by 6 bases and V by 7 bases; bases with no gene match: 7. The CDR3 extends over 15 amino acids. CDR3 loop: CASNKLAGGGNEQFF. The CDR3 bases are TGTGCCAGCAACAAACTAGCGGGGGGCGGCAATGAGCAGTTCTTC.

This clone occurred once. The chain couples TRBV29-1 to TRBJ2-2, with 7 bases aligning to TRBD1. The germline CDR1 and CDR2 sequences are SQVTM and ANQGSEA. The CDR3 contains 13 residues. Trimming cost V 4 bases and J 5 bases; bases outside gene matches: 4. The CDR3 DNA is TGCAGCGTTGCACAGGGGTGGACCGGGGAGCTGTTTTTT. It is translated as CSVAQGWTGELFF.

The chain employs TRBV7-8 and TRBJ1-2; D call uncertain. Germline CDR1 SGHVS, CDR2 FQNEAQ. Trimming shortened V by 0 bases and J by 9 bases, and 17 bases separated the two germline ends. The CDR3 is 15 residues long. In DNA, the CDR3 is TGTGCCAGCAGCTTAGCGTCGCAGGCGTGGATAAGCTACACCTTC. Its protein product is CASSLASQAWISYTF.

The chain employs TRBV18 and TRBJ2-7; 10 bases line up with TRBD1. V dropped 3 bases and J dropped 2; count of bases not matched to a gene: 4. Germline CDR1 reads KGHSH; CDR2 reads LQKENI. The CDR3 is 15 residues long. Here the CDR3 reads CASSPGQGTPYEQYF. CDR3 DNA: TGTGCCAGCTCACCGGGACAGGGGACCCCCTACGAGCAGTACTTC.

This chain connects TRBV9 to TRBJ2-3; 7 positions match TRBD2. CDR1 and CDR2 (germline): SGDLS, YYNGEE. CDR3 size: 17 residues. The V segment lost 1 base and the J segment 5 bases; nucleotides outside the gene matches: 13. The CDR3 region has the DNA TGTGCCAGCAGCGTATCGTTTTTGGGAGGGGCGGGAGATACGCAGTATTTT. Translation gives CASSVSFLGGAGDTQYF.

The chain carries TRBV9 and TRBJ1-2, with a possible D match to TRBD1 (5 bases). Trimming shortened V by 0 bases and J by 6 bases, and 15 bases separated the two germline ends. In germline, CDR1 is SGDLS, CDR2 YYNGEE. The CDR3 totals 15 residues. CDR3 in amino acids: CASSVDGGAVDGYTF. CDR3 coding DNA: TGTGCCAGCAGCGTAGATGGCGGGGCGGTGGATGGCTACACCTTC.

This clone turned up a few times. The chain couples TRBV2 to TRBJ1-6, with 8 bases that match TRBD1. Trimming at V came to 8 bases and at J to 8 bases, leaving 8 bases not matched to a gene. This CDR3 is 14 amino acids long. The germline gives CDR1 SNHLY, CDR2 FYNNEI. This CDR3 is CASSGQGNYSPLHF. CDR3 DNA: TGTGCCAGCTCCGGACAGGGCAATTATTCACCCCTCCACTTT.

V and J are TRBV6-5 and TRBJ1-2; D is uncertain. The CDR3 is 12 residues long. The V end lost 7 bases, the J end lost 3 bases, and 9 bases lay between the germline ends. Germline CDR1 is MNHEY and CDR2 is SVGAGI. CDR3 protein: CASMALDYGYTF. As DNA, the CDR3 is TGTGCCAGCATGGCCCTGGACTATGGCTACACCTTC.

The rearrangement joins TRBV5-6 to TRBJ2-5; D is perhaps TRBD1 (7 bases). The V end lost 4 bases, the J end lost 6 bases, and 22 bases lay between the germline ends. Germline V gene lookup returns CDR1 SGHDT and CDR2 YYEEEE. The CDR3 has 16 residues. The CDR3 nucleotides read TGTGCCAGCAGCACCCTGGGGAGCAGGGGGGTTAAGACCCAGTACTTC. Its protein is CASSTLGSRGVKTQYF.

The V call is TRBV5-6, the J call TRBJ1-6; D is unresolved. The V gene lost 1 base and the J gene lost 5 bases, with 10 bases spanning the gap. There are 15 residues in the CDR3. CDR1 is SGHDT and CDR2 is YYEEEE in the germline V gene. In DNA, the CDR3 is TGTGCCAGCAGCTTGTTACCACAAGATAATTCACCCCTCCACTTT. Translation: CASSLLPQDNSPLHF.

The V and J genes are TRBV4-1 and TRBJ2-3; D perhaps matches TRBD1 (6 bases). Trimming stripped 7 bases from V and 2 bases from J, with 22 bases between. Germline-derived CDR1 and CDR2 are MGHRA and YSYEKL. The CDR3 has 17 amino acids. CDR3 in DNA: TGCGCCAGCAACCTGTTCGGTGGGGACATCTCCACAGATACGCAGTATTTT. Protein sequence: CASNLFGGDISTDTQYF.

The chain recombines TRBV19 with TRBJ2-3; 9 bases agree with TRBD1. The CDR3 covers 14 residues. Unmatched junction bases numbered 7, after V lost 5 bases and J lost 7 bases. Germline values: CDR1 LNHDA, CDR2 SQIVND (reference sequence). CDR3 in DNA: TGTGCCAGTAGTGGGGGACAGGGTGTGAATACGCAGTATTTT. Amino acids: CASSGGQGVNTQYF. The full variable domain, completed using reference TRBV19 and TRBJ2-3, is DGGITQSPKYLFRKEGQNVTLSCEQNLNHDAMYWYRQDPGQGLRLIYYSQIVNDFQKGDIAEGYSVSREKKESFPLTVTSAQKNPTAFYLCASSGGQGVNTQYFGPGTRLTVL.

The chain carries TRBV15 and TRBJ2-7; D not resolved. The ends were cut back, 1 base at V and 5 bases at J, with 9 bases in the middle. The germline gives CDR1 LNHNV, CDR2 YYDKDF (reference sequence). The CDR3 loop spans 13 amino acids. In DNA, the CDR3 is TGTGCCACCAGCAGAGGTGAGGTGGACGAGCAGTACTTC. This encodes CATSRGEVDEQYF.

The V gene is TRBV9, the J gene TRBJ2-2, with TRBD1 identical over 9 bases. CDR3 length: 15 amino acids. Germline CDR1 is SGDLS and CDR2 is YYNGEE. Trimming at V came to 5 bases and at J to 4 bases, leaving 6 bases not matched to a gene. The CDR3 DNA is TGTGCCAGCAGTCCTCGGGACAGGGCCACCGGGGAGCTGTTTTTT. Its protein product is CASSPRDRATGELFF.

The chain joins TRBV11-2 to TRBJ1-3; no clear D. The CDR3 contains 13 residues. Trimming cost V 0 bases and J 4 bases, with 4 bases left between them. Germline V lookup: CDR1 SGHAT, CDR2 FQNNGV. The DNA of the CDR3 is TGTGCCAGCAGCTTAGATCGGGGAAACACCATATATTTT. Translated: CASSLDRGNTIYF.

The chain combines TRBV7-8 with TRBJ2-7; TRBD1 agrees at 10 bases. Germline V gene data show CDR1 as SGHVS and CDR2 as FQNEAQ. J gave up 5 bases and V 5 bases, and 6 bases lay outside the gene matches. The CDR3 sequence is 14 residues long. CDR3 sequence: CASSPRDRGHEQYF. CDR3 DNA: TGTGCCAGCAGCCCCCGGGACAGGGGCCACGAGCAGTACTTC.

This clone was detected only a few times. This chain uses TRBV11-3 with TRBJ1-2, with D unclear. The CDR3 extends over 18 amino acids. Trimming left V 0 bases short and J 0 bases short, with 17 bases between. Per germline, CDR1 SGHNT and CDR2 YENEEA. The CDR3 spells CASSLDQGGSNANYGYTF. The CDR3 DNA sequence: TGTGCCAGCAGCTTAGATCAAGGAGGGTCTAACGCTAACTATGGCTACACCTTC. The whole variable domain, filled in from reference TRBV11-3 and TRBJ1-2, reads EAGVVQSPRYKIIEKKQPVAFWCNPISGHNTLYWYLQNLGQGPELLIRYENEEAVDDSQLPKDRFSAERLKGVDSTLKIQPAELGDSAVYLCASSLDQGGSNANYGYTFGSGTRLTVV.

As for this clone: The sample contains more than one DNA sequence encoding this CDR3. The chain links TRBV27 to TRBJ2-3; TRBD2 might be the D (5 bases). This CDR3 contains 13 residues. The germline CDR1 and CDR2 sequences are MNHEY and SMNVEV (reference sequence). Trimming pared 2 bases from V and 3 bases from J, leaving 6 bases between. The CDR3 sequence: CASSLRGTDTQYF. The DNA for the CDR3 is TGTGCCAGCAGTTTAAGAGGGACAGATACGCAGTATTTT.

In its sample, this clone was seen once. This chain joins TRBV9 and TRBJ2-1; 9 nucleotides align to TRBD1. Germline CDR1 is SGDLS and CDR2 is YYNGEE. V shed 3 bases, J shed 6 bases, and the junction held 13 bases outside the gene matches. The CDR3 contains 17 residues. The CDR3 here is CASSGRGVETGGNEQFF. The DNA of the CDR3 is TGTGCCAGCAGCGGGAGGGGTGTTGAGACAGGGGGCAATGAGCAGTTCTTC.

This chain uses TRBV4-1 with TRBJ2-1; D not resolved. Germline lookup yields CDR1 MGHRA and CDR2 YSYEKL. The CDR3 spans 15 residues. The germline V and J ends were trimmed by 4 bases and 0 bases, with 10 bases remaining between them. CDR3 coding DNA: TGCGCCAGCAGCCCGCCCCCGAGCTCCTACAATGAGCAGTTCTTC. Its protein is CASSPPPSSYNEQFF.

The V call is TRBV10-3, the J call TRBJ2-3; 10 nucleotides align to TRBD1. The CDR3 extends over 15 amino acids. V dropped 2 bases and J dropped 4; count of bases not matched to a gene: 3. Germline V gene lookup returns CDR1 ENHRY and CDR2 SYGVKD. Written as DNA, the CDR3 is TGTGCCATCAGTGAGGCGACAGGGGGCTCAGATACGCAGTATTTT. Encoded protein: CAISEATGGSDTQYF.

This chain connects TRBV28 to TRBJ1-4; 8 bases map to TRBD1. The length of the CDR3 is 15 residues. V lost 6 bases and J lost 8; bases outside the gene matches: 11. CDR1 is MDHEN and CDR2 is SYDVKM in the germline V gene. CDR3 in DNA: TGTGCCAGCAGCCCTGTCGCAGGGGGCAGGGAAAAACTGTTTTTT. This sequence encodes CASSPVAGGREKLFF.

This sequence joins TRBV18 and TRBJ1-3; no reliable D call. V was pared by 4 bases and J by 0 bases, with 13 bases between. The CDR3 loop spans 16 amino acids. From germline, CDR1 is KGHSH and CDR2 LQKENI. CDR3 loop: CASSLYPVPSGNTIYF. The CDR3 nucleotides read TGTGCCAGCTCACTTTACCCGGTCCCCTCTGGAAACACCATATATTTT.

V gene TRBV18 combines with J gene TRBJ1-5, with 10 bases lining up with TRBD1. CDR1 and CDR2 (germline): KGHSH, LQKENI. V dropped 5 bases and J dropped 7; count of bases not matched to a gene: 8. This CDR3 is 15 amino acids long. CDR3: CASSADRGPGQPQHF. The CDR3 DNA sequence: TGTGCCAGCTCAGCCGACAGGGGGCCGGGACAGCCCCAGCATTTT.

This clone was seen a few times. The chain has TRBV18 and TRBJ2-7; no firm D call. Germline V gene sequence: CDR1 KGHSH, CDR2 LQKENI. V lost 2 bases and J 4 bases, leaving 6 bases between the germline ends. The CDR3 is 12 amino acids. This CDR3 reads CASSPMEYEQYF. In DNA, the CDR3 is TGTGCCAGCTCACCAATGGAGTACGAGCAGTACTTC.

This clone occurred a few times. The chain combines TRBV5-4 with TRBJ1-1, with D maybe TRBD1 (6 bases). Germline values: CDR1 SGHNT, CDR2 YYREEE (reference sequence). Trimming left V 0 bases short and J 1 base short, with 13 bases between. This CDR3 is built from 16 residues. CDR3 amino acids: CASSLERGRGNTEAFF. The CDR3 DNA is TGTGCCAGCAGCTTGGAAAGGGGGAGAGGGAACACTGAAGCTTTCTTT.

Comments on this clone: The same CDR3 can be traced to other DNA sequences in this sample. The rearrangement joins TRBV5-4 to TRBJ1-1; D is ambiguous. Germline assignment: CDR1 SGHNT and CDR2 YYREEE (reference sequence). CDR3 length equals 14 residues. The germline V and J ends were trimmed by 4 bases and 1 base, with 11 bases remaining between them. The CDR3: CASSPRRENTEAFF. CDR3 sequence (DNA): TGTGCCAGCAGCCCTAGACGGGAGAACACTGAAGCTTTCTTT.

This chain links TRBV6-1 with TRBJ2-2, with 8 bases that match TRBD1. The CDR3 sequence is 14 residues long. With V trimmed by 6 bases and J by 3 bases, 3 bases remained unmatched. Germline assignment: CDR1 MNHNS and CDR2 SASEGT. Here the CDR3 reads CASRSQGDTGELFF. The CDR3 bases are TGTGCCAGCAGGTCACAGGGGGACACCGGGGAGCTGTTTTTT.

This clone was counted at least ten times. V and J are TRBV6-1 and TRBJ2-7, with 9 bases lining up with TRBD2. The CDR3 consists of 15 residues. From germline, CDR1 is MNHNS and CDR2 SASEGT. V trimming: 2 bases; J trimming: 0 bases; junction bases outside the gene matches: 2. The CDR3 loop is CASSELAGSSYEQYF. The CDR3 DNA reads TGTGCCAGCAGTGAACTAGCGGGGAGCTCCTACGAGCAGTACTTC.

V and J are TRBV6-5 and TRBJ1-2, with D possibly being TRBD1 (5 bases). There are 16 residues in the CDR3. The ends were cut back, 0 bases at V and 4 bases at J, with 15 bases in the middle. Germline CDR1 MNHEY, CDR2 SVGAGI. This CDR3 is CASSYSRALGGYGYTF. CDR3 DNA sequence: TGTGCCAGCAGTTACTCGAGAGCGTTGGGGGGCTATGGCTACACCTTC.

The chain joins TRBV29-1 to TRBJ1-6; 7 positions match TRBD1. The length of the CDR3 is 13 residues. The J segment lost 8 bases and the V segment lost 6 bases, leaving 7 bases of the junction unmatched. Per germline, CDR1 SQVTM and CDR2 ANQGSEA. The CDR3 sequence is CSVADREHSPLHF. In DNA form, the CDR3 reads TGCAGCGTGGCCGACAGGGAGCATTCACCCCTCCACTTT.